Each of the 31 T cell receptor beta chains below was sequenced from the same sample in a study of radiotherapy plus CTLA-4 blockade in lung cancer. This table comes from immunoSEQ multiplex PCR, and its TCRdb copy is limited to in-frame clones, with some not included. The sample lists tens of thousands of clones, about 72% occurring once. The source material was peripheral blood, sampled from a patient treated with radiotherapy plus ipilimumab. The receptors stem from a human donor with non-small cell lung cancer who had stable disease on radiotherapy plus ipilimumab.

This chain's CDR3 is CASSVSGLAGDTQYF. Written as DNA, the CDR3 is TGTGCCAGCAGCGTATCGGGACTAGCAGGAGATACGCAGTATTTT. This chain uses TRBV7-9 with TRBJ2-3; 9 nucleotides align to TRBD2. In germline, CDR1 is SEHNR, CDR2 FQNEAQ (reference sequence). V lost 5 bases to trimming and J lost 5 bases; unmatched junction nucleotides: 8. This CDR3 contains 15 residues.

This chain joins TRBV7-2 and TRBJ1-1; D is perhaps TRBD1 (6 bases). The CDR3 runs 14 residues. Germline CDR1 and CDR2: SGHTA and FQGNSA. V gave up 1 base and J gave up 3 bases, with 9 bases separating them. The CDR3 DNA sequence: TGTGCCAGCAGCTTAGTGGGGGCGGACACTGAAGCTTTCTTT. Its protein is CASSLVGADTEAFF.

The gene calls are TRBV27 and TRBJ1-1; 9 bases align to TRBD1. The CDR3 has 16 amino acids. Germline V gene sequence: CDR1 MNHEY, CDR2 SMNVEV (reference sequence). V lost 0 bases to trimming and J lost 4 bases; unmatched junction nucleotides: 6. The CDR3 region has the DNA TGTGCCAGCAGTTTATCACAGGGGGCAGGGGCCACTGAAGCTTTCTTT. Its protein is CASSLSQGAGATEAFF.

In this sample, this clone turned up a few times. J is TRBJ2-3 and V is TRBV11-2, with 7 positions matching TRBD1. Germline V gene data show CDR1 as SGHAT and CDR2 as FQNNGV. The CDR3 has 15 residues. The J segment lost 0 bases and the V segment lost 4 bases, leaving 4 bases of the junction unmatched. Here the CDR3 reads CASSSYRGSTDTQYF. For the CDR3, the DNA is TGTGCCAGCAGCTCATACAGGGGCAGCACAGATACGCAGTATTTT.

The CDR3 sequence is CASSPDIAGGRETQYF. CDR3 DNA: TGTGCCAGCTCACCCGATATAGCGGGGGGTCGGGAGACCCAGTACTTC. The rearrangement joins TRBV18 to TRBJ2-5; 10 bases line up with TRBD2. The germline CDR1 and CDR2 sequences are KGHSH and LQKENI. With 3 bases clipped from V and 5 bases from J, the junction kept 9 bases outside the gene matches. The CDR3 length is 16 residues. Filled out from reference TRBV18 and TRBJ2-5, the complete variable domain reads NAGVMQNPRHLVRRRGQEARLRCSPMKGHSHVYWYRQLPEEGLKFMVYLQKENIIDESGMPKERFSAEFPKEGPSILRIQQVVRGDSAAYFCASSPDIAGGRETQYFGPGTRLLVL.

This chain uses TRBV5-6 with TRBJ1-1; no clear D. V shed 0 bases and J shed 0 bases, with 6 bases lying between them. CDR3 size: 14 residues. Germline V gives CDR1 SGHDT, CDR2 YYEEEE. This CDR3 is CASSLGSMNTEAFF. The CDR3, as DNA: TGTGCCAGCAGCTTGGGGTCCATGAACACTGAAGCTTTCTTT.

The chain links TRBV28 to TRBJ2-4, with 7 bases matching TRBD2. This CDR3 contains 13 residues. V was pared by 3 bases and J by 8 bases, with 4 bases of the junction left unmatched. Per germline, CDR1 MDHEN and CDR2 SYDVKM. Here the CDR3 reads CASSLGGIDIQYF. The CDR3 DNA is TGTGCCAGCAGTTTGGGAGGGATTGACATTCAGTACTTC.

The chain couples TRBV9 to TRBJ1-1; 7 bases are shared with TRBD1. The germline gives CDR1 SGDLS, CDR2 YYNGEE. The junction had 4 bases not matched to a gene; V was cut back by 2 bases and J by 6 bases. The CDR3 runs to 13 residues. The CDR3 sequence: CASSVTGFAEAFF. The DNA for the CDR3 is TGTGCCAGCAGCGTGACAGGGTTCGCTGAAGCTTTCTTT.

The CDR3 DNA sequence: TGTGCCAGCAGCCCCGGACGCTCCTATGGCTACACCTTC. Translating it yields CASSPGRSYGYTF. The chain links TRBV27 to TRBJ1-2; D remains unclear. Germline V gives CDR1 MNHEY, CDR2 SMNVEV (reference sequence). The CDR3 consists of 13 residues. Trimming cost V 6 bases and J 4 bases, with 12 bases left between them.

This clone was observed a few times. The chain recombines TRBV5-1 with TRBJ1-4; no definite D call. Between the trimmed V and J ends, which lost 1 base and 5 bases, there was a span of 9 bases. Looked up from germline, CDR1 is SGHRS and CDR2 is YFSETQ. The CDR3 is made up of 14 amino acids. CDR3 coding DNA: TGCGCCAGCAGCTTGTTCGGGATGAATGAAAAACTGTTTTTT. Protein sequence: CASSLFGMNEKLFF. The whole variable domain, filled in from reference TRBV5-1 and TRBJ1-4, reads KAGVTQTPRYLIKTRGQQVTLSCSPISGHRSVSWYQQTPGQGLQFLFEYFSETQRNKGNFPGRFSGRQFSNSRSEMNVSTLELGDSALYLCASSLFGMNEKLFFGSGTQLSVL.

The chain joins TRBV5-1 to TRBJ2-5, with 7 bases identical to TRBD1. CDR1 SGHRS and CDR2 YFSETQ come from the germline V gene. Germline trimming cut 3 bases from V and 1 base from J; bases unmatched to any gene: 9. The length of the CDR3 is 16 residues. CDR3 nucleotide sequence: TGCGCCAGCAGCTGGACCGGGACAGAGGTCCAAGAGACCCAGTACTTC. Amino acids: CASSWTGTEVQETQYF. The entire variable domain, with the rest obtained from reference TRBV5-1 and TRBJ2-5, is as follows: KAGVTQTPRYLIKTRGQQVTLSCSPISGHRSVSWYQQTPGQGLQFLFEYFSETQRNKGNFPGRFSGRQFSNSRSEMNVSTLELGDSALYLCASSWTGTEVQETQYFGPGTRLLVL.

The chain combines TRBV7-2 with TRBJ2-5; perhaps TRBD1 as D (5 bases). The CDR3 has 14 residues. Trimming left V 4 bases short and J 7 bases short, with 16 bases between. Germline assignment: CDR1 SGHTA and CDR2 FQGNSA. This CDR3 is CASSSQGVQLTQYF. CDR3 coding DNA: TGTGCCAGCAGCTCCCAAGGGGTCCAATTGACCCAGTACTTC.

The DNA for the CDR3 is TGTGCCAGCAGTACAGGGGGCGTCGATGAGCAGTTCTTC. It is translated as CASSTGGVDEQFF. The J gene is TRBJ2-1, the V gene TRBV9, with 9 nucleotides matching TRBD1. The CDR3 covers 13 residues. Trimming took 5 bases from V and 8 from J; bases not matched to a gene: 5. The germline V gene encodes CDR1 SGDLS and CDR2 YYNGEE. The full variable domain, its missing parts supplied by reference TRBV9 and TRBJ2-1, is DSGVTQTPKHLITATGQRVTLRCSPRSGDLSVYWYQQSLDQGLQFLIQYYNGEERAKGNILERFSAQQFPDLHSELNLSSLELGDSALYFCASSTGGVDEQFFGPGTRLTVL.

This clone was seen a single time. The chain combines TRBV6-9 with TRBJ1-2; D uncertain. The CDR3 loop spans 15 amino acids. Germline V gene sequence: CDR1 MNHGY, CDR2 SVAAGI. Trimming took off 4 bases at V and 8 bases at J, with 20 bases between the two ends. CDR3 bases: TGTGCCAGCAGTTCCCCTTCTACCTCAATTTCGGGCTACACCTTC. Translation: CASSSPSTSISGYTF.

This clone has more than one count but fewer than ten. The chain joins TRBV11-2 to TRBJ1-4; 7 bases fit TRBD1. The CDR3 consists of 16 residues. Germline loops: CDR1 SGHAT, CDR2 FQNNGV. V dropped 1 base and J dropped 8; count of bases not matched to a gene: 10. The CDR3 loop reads CASSLAGRGLGEKLFF. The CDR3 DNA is TGTGCCAGCAGCTTAGCGGGAAGGGGGCTCGGGGAAAAACTGTTTTTT.

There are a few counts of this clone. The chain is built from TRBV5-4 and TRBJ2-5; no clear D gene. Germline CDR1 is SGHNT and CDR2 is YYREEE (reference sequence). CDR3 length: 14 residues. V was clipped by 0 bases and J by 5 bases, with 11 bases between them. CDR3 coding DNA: TGTGCCAGCAGCTTGGATTCGGTGGGTGAGACCCAGTACTTC. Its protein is CASSLDSVGETQYF.

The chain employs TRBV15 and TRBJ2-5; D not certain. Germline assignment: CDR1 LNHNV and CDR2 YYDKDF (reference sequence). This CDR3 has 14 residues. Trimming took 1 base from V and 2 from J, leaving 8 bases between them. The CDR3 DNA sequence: TGTGCCACCAGCAGAGGATCCAGTCAAGAGACCCAGTACTTC. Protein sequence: CATSRGSSQETQYF. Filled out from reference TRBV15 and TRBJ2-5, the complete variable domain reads DAMVIQNPRYQVTQFGKPVTLSCSQTLNHNVMYWYQQKSSQAPKLLFHYYDKDFNNEADTPDNFQSRRPNTSFCFLDIRSPGLGDTAMYLCATSRGSSQETQYFGPGTRLLVL.

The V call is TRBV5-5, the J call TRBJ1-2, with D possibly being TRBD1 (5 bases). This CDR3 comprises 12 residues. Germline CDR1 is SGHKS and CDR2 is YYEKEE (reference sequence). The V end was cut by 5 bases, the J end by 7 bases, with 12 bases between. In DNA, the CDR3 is TGTGCCAGCAGAGTGGCAGGGATTGGCTACACCTTC. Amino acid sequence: CASRVAGIGYTF.

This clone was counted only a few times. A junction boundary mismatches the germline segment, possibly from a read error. The CDR3 region is CATSRYMGQGYF. CDR3 DNA: TGTGCCACCAGCAGGTACATGGGACAGGGCTACTTC. This chain joins TRBV15 and TRBJ1-2; 9 bases agree with TRBD1. CDR3 size: 12 residues. The V gene's germline CDR1 is LNHNV and CDR2 YYDKDF (reference sequence). Using reference TRBV15 and TRBJ1-2 for the parts outside the CDR3, the full variable domain is DAMVIQNPRYQVTQFGKPVTLSCSQTLNHNVMYWYQQKSSQAPKLLFHYYDKDFNNEADTPDNFQSRRPNTSFCFLDIRSPGLGDTAMYLCATSRYMGQGYFGSGTRLTVV.

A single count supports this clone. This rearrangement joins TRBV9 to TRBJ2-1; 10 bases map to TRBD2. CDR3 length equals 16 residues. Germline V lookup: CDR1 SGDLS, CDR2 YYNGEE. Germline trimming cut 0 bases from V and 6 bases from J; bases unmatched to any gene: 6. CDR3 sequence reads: CASSVGSSGSFNEQFF. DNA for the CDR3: TGTGCCAGCAGCGTAGGATCTAGCGGGAGCTTCAATGAGCAGTTCTTC. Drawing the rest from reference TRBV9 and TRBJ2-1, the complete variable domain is DSGVTQTPKHLITATGQRVTLRCSPRSGDLSVYWYQQSLDQGLQFLIQYYNGEERAKGNILERFSAQQFPDLHSELNLSSLELGDSALYFCASSVGSSGSFNEQFFGPGTRLTVL.

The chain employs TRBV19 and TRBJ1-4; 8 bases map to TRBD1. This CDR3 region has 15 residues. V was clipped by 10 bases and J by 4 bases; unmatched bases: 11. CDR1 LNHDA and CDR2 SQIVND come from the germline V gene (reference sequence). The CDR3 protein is CATQRQGIYNEKLFF. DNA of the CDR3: TGTGCCACCCAACGACAGGGGATTTATAATGAAAAACTGTTTTTT.

In DNA form, the CDR3 reads TGTGCCAGCAGCTCGGGCCCAGGGGGGCGCGGGGCAGGGCGAAAACTGTTTTTT. Translation: CASSSGPGGRGAGRKLFF. The chain recombines TRBV7-2 with TRBJ1-4, with 7 bases aligning to TRBD1. The CDR3 consists of 18 residues. Germline V gives CDR1 SGHTA, CDR2 FQGNSA. Unmatched junction bases numbered 21, after V lost 4 bases and J lost 10 bases.

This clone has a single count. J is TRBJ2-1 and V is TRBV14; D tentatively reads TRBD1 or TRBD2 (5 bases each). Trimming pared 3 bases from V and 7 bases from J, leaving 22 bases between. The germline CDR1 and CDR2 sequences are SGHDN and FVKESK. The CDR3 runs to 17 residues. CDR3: CASSQFREGTLGNEQFF. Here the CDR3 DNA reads TGTGCCAGCAGCCAGTTCAGAGAGGGGACCTTAGGAAATGAGCAGTTCTTC.

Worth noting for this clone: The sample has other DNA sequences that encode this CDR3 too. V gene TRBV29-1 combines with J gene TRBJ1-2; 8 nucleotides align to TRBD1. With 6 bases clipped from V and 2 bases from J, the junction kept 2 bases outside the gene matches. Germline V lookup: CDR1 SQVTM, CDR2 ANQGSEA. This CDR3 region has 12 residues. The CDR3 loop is CSVWTGNYGYTF. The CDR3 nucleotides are TGCAGCGTATGGACAGGGAACTATGGCTACACCTTC.

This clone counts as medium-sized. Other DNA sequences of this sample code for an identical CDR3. In DNA, the CDR3 is TGTGCCAGTAGTACCCCGGGTGGCCGGCTCCTCGAGCAGTACTTC. Translating gives CASSTPGGRLLEQYF. J is TRBJ2-7 and V is TRBV19; D not resolved. V lost 4 bases and J 6 bases, leaving 19 bases between the germline ends. CDR1 and CDR2 (germline): LNHDA, SQIVND (reference sequence). The CDR3 is 15 amino acids.

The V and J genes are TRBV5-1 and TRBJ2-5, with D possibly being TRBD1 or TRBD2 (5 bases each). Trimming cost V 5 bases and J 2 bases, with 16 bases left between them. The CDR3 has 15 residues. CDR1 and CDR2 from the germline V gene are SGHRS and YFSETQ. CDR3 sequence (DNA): TGCGCCAGCAGACGTCAGTTCGGGGCTCAAGAGACCCAGTACTTC. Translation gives CASRRQFGAQETQYF.

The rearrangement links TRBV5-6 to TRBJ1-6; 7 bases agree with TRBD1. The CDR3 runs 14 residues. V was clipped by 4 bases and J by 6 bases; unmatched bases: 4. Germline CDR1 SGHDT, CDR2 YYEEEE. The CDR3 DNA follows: TGTGCCAGCAGCCCGACAGGGCCTAATTCACCCCTCCACTTT. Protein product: CASSPTGPNSPLHF.

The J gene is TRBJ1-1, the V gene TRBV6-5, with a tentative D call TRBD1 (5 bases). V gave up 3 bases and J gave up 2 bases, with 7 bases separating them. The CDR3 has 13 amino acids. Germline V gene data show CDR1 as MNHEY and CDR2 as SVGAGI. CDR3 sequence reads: CASSYDSNTEAFF. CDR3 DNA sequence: TGTGCCAGCAGTTATGACAGTAACACTGAAGCTTTCTTT.

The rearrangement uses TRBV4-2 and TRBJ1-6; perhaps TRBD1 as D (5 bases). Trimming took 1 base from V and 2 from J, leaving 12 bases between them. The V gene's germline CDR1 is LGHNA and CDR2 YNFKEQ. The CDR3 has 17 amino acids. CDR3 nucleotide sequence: TGTGCCAGCAGCCAAGGTAATAGGGGTGCCTATAATTCACCCCTCCACTTT. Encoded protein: CASSQGNRGAYNSPLHF.

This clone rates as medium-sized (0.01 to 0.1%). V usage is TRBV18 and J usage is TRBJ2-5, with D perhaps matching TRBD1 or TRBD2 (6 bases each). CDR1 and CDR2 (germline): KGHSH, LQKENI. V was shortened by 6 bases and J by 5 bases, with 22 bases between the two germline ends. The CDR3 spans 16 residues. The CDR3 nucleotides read TGTGCCAGCTCTCCTCTTCCGACAGGAGGAGGGGAGACCCAGTACTTC. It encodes CASSPLPTGGGETQYF.

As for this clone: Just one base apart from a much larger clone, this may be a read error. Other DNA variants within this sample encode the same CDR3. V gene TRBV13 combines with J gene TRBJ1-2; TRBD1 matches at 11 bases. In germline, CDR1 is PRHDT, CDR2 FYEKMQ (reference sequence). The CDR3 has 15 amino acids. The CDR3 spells CASSSGQGGGYGYTF. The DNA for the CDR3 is TGCGCCAGCAGCTCGGGACAGGGGGGGGGCTATGGCTACACCTTC.